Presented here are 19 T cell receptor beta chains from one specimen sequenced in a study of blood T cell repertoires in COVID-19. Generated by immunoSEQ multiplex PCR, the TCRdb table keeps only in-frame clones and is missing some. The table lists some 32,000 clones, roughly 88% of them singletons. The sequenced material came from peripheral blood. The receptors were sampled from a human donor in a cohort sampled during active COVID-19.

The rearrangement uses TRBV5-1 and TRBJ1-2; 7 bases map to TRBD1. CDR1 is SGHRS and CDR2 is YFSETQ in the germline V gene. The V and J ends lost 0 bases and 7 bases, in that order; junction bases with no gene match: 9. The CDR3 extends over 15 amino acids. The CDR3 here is CASSLDLGQIFGYTF. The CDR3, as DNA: TGCGCCAGCAGCTTGGATTTGGGACAGATCTTTGGCTACACCTTC.

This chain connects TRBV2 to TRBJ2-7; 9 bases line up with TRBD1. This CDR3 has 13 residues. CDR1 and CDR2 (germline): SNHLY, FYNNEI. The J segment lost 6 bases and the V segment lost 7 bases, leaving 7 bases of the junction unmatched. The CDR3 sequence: CASTGTGPLEQYF. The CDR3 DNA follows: TGTGCCAGCACCGGGACAGGGCCCCTCGAGCAGTACTTC.

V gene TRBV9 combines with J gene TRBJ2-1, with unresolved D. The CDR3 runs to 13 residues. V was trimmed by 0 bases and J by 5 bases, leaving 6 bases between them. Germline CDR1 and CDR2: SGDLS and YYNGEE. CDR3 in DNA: TGTGCCAGCAGCGTAGTTCCAAACAATGAGCAGTTCTTC. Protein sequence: CASSVVPNNEQFF.

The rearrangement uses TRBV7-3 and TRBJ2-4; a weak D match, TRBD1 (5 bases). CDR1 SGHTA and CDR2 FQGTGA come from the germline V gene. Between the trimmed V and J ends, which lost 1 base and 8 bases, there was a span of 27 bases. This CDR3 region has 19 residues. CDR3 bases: TGTGCCAGCAGCTTAAAGCCCAGGGCAGGGCCGGATAGTAACGACATTCAGTACTTC. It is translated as CASSLKPRAGPDSNDIQYF. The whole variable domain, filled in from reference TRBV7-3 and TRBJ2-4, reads GAGVSQTPSNKVTEKGKYVELRCDPISGHTALYWYRQSLGQGPEFLIYFQGTGAADDSGLPNDRFFAVRPEGSVSTLKIQRTERGDSAVYLCASSLKPRAGPDSNDIQYFGAGTRLSVL.

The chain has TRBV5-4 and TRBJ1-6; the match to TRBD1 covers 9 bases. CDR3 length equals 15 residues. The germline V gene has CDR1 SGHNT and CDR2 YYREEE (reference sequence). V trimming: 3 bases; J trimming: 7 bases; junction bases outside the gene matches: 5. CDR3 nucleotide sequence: TGTGCCAGCAGCTCACGGACAGGGGTAAATTCACCCCTCCACTTT. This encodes CASSSRTGVNSPLHF. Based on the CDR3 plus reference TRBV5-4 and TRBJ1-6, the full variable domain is ETGVTQSPTHLIKTRGQQVTLRCSSQSGHNTVSWYQQALGQGPQFIFQYYREEENGRGNFPPRFSGLQFPNYSSELNVNALELDDSALYLCASSSRTGVNSPLHFGNGTRLTVT.

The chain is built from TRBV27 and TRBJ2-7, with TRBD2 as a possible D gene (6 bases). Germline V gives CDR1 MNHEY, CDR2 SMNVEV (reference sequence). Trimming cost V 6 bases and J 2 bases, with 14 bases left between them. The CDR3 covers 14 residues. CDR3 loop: CASSSRRATYEQYF. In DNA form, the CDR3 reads TGTGCCAGCAGCTCGCGGAGGGCCACCTACGAGCAGTACTTC.

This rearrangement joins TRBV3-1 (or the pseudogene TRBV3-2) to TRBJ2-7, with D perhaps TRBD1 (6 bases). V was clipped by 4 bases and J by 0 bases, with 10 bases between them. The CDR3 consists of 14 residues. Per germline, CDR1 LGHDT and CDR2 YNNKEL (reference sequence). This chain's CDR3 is CASSRDTYSYEQYF. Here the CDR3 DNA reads TGTGCCAGCAGCCGGGACACCTACTCCTACGAGCAGTACTTC.

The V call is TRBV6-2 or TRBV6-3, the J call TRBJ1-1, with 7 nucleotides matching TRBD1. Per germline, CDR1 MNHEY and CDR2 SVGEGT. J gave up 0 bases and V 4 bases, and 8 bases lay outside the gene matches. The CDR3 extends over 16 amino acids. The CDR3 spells CASSFPGDRLNTEAFF. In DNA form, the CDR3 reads TGTGCCAGCAGTTTCCCGGGGGACAGATTGAACACTGAAGCTTTCTTT.

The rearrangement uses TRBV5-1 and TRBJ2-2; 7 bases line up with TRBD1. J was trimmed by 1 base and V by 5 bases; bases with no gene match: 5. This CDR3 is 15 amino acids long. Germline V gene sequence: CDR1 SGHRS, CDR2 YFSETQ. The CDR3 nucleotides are TGCGCCAGCAGACCCGGGACAGAGAACACCGGGGAGCTGTTTTTT. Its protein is CASRPGTENTGELFF.

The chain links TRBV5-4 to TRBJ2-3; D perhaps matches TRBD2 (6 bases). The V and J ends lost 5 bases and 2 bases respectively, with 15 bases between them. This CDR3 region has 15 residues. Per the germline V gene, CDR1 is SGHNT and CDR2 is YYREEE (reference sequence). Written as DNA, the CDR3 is TGTGCCAGCAGGCTGGGACGGGGGTTCACAGATACGCAGTATTTT. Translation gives CASRLGRGFTDTQYF. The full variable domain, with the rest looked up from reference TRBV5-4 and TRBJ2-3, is ETGVTQSPTHLIKTRGQQVTLRCSSQSGHNTVSWYQQALGQGPQFIFQYYREEENGRGNFPPRFSGLQFPNYSSELNVNALELDDSALYLCASRLGRGFTDTQYFGPGTRLTVL.

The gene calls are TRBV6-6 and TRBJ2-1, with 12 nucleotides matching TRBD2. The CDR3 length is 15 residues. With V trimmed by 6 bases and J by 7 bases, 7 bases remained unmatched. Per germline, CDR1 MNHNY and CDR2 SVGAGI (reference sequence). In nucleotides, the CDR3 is TGTGCCAGCAGACAGGGACTAGCGGGCGGTAATGAGCAGTTCTTC. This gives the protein CASRQGLAGGNEQFF.

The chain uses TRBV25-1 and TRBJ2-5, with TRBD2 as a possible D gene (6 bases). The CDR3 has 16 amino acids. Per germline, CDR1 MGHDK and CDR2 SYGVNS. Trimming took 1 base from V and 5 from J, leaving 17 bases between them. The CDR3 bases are TGTGCCAGCAGTGAATCCCGGGCCGGACTACGGGAGACCCAGTACTTC. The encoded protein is CASSESRAGLRETQYF.

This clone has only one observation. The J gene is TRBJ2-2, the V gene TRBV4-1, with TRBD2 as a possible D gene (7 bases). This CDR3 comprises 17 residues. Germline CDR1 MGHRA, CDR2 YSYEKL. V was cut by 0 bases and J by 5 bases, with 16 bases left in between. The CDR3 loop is CASSQDLAGAQTGELFF. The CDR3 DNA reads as TGCGCCAGCAGCCAAGATCTGGCGGGGGCCCAAACCGGGGAGCTGTTTTTT.

The CDR3 DNA is TGCGCCAGCAGCTTAACTAGCAGAACCTACGAGCAGTACTTC. Translating it yields CASSLTSRTYEQYF. The chain carries TRBV5-1 and TRBJ2-7; a weak D match, TRBD2 (6 bases). Trimming left V 2 bases short and J 2 bases short, with 11 bases between. Germline CDR1 and CDR2: SGHRS and YFSETQ. This CDR3 comprises 14 residues.

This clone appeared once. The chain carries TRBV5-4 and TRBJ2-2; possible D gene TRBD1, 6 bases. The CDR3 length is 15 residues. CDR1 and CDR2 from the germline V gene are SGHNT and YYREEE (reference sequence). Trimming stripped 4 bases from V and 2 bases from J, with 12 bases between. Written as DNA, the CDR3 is TGTGCCAGCAGCAATCACAGGGTAAACACCGGGGAGCTGTTTTTT. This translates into CASSNHRVNTGELFF. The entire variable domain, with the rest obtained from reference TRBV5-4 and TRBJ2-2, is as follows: ETGVTQSPTHLIKTRGQQVTLRCSSQSGHNTVSWYQQALGQGPQFIFQYYREEENGRGNFPPRFSGLQFPNYSSELNVNALELDDSALYLCASSNHRVNTGELFFGEGSRLTVL.

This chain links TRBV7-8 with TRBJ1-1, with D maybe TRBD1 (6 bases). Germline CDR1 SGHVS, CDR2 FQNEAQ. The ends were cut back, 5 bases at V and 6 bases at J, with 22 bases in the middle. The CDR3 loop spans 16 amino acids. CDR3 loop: CASSADTTGTLSEAFF. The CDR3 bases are TGTGCCAGCAGCGCGGACACGACCGGGACACTCTCTGAAGCTTTCTTT. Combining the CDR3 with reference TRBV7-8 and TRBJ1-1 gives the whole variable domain GAGVSQSPRYKVAKRGQDVALRCDPISGHVSLFWYQQALGQGPEFLTYFQNEAQLDKSGLPSDRFFAERPEGSVSTLKIQRTQQEDSAVYLCASSADTTGTLSEAFFGQGTRLTVV.

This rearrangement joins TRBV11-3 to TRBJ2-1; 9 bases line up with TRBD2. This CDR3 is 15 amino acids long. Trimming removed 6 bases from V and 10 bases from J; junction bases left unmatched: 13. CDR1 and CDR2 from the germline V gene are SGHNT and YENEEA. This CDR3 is CASSSSGGGAGEQFF. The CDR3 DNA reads TGTGCCAGCAGTTCCTCCGGCGGGGGGGCGGGCGAGCAGTTCTTC.

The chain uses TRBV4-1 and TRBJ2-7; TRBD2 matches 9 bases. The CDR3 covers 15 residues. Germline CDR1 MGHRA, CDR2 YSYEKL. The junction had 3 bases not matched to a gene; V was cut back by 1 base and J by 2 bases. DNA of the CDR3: TGCGCCAGCAGCCAAGGGCGCGGGGGGGCCTACGAGCAGTACTTC. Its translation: CASSQGRGGAYEQYF.

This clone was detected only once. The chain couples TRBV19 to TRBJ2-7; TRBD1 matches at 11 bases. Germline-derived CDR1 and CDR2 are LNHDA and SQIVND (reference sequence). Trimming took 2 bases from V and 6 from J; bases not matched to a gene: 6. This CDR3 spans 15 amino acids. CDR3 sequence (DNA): TGTGCCAGTAGTATATCCGGGACAGGGGGTTTCGAGCAGTACTTC. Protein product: CASSISGTGGFEQYF.